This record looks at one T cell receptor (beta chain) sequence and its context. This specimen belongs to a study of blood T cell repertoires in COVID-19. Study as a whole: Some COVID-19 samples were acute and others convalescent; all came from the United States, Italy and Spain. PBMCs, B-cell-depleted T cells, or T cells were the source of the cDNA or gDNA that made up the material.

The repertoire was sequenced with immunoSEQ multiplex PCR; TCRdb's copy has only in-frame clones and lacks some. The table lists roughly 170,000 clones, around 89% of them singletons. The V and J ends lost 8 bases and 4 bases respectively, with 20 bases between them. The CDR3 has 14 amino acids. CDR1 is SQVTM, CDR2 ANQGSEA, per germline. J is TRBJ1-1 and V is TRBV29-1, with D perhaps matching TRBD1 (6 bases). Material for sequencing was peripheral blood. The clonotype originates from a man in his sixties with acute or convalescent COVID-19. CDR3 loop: CSILTGGAGTEAFF. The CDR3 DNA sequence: TGCAGCATATTGACGGGGGGGGCCGGCACTGAAGCTTTCTTT. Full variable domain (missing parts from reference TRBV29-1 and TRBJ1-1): SAVISQKPSRDICQRGTSLTIQCQVDSQVTMMFWYRQQPGQSLTLIATANQGSEATYESGFVIDKFPISRPNLTFSTLTVSNMSPEDSSIYLCSILTGGAGTEAFFGQGTRLTVV.